These 7 T cell receptor beta chains share one sample of origin, sequenced in a study of cytomegalovirus exposure and HLA in healthy donors. Method: immunoSEQ multiplex PCR; TCRdb's copy keeps in-frame clones and lacks some. The table lists 65,000 to 85,000 clones, roughly 94% of them singletons. Sample: PBMCs. The receptors stem from a woman aged 18-30 years in good health and CMV-seronegative.

The V gene is TRBV10-2, the J gene TRBJ2-1; 10 bases agree with TRBD2. The CDR3 is made up of 16 amino acids. Germline loops: CDR1 WSHSY, CDR2 SAAADI. Trimming at V came to 7 bases and at J to 8 bases, leaving 14 bases not matched to a gene. CDR3 coding DNA: TGCGCCAGCAATCTAGCGGGAGAGGTTGTTTTTTATGAGCAGTTCTTC. It specifies CASNLAGEVVFYEQFF.

The chain recombines TRBV4-2 with TRBJ2-1; 9 bases agree with TRBD2. This CDR3 region has 14 residues. V was clipped by 4 bases and J by 7 bases; unmatched bases: 5. Germline V CDR1 and CDR2: LGHNA, YNFKEQ. CDR3 bases: TGTGCCAGCAGCCTGCCTAGCGGGGCGAATGAGCAGTTCTTC. It translates to CASSLPSGANEQFF.

The rearrangement links TRBV29-1 to TRBJ1-1; unclear D gene. V gave up 6 bases and J gave up 1 base, with 3 bases separating them. Per the germline V gene, CDR1 is SQVTM and CDR2 is ANQGSEA. The CDR3 runs 10 residues. CDR3 sequence reads: CSVRNTEAFF. CDR3 coding DNA: TGCAGCGTCAGGAACACTGAAGCTTTCTTT.

The chain joins TRBV10-3 to TRBJ1-2; TRBD1 is a possible D gene (5 bases). CDR1 and CDR2 (germline): ENHRY, SYGVKD. CDR3 length equals 14 residues. Trimming pared 6 bases from V and 6 bases from J, leaving 17 bases between. The CDR3 region has the DNA TGTGCCATCAGGGGGCGTAATCTATTTGATGGCTACACCTTC. Translation: CAIRGRNLFDGYTF.

This sequence joins TRBV7-2 and TRBJ2-2; TRBD2 aligns across 9 bases. Germline assignment: CDR1 SGHTA and CDR2 FQGNSA. The CDR3 contains 18 residues. The V and J ends lost 1 base and 4 bases, in that order; junction bases with no gene match: 10. The CDR3 DNA is TGTGCCAGCAGCTTAGGAGCTAGCGGGGTCCTAGTCACCGGGGAGCTGTTTTTT. It is translated as CASSLGASGVLVTGELFF.

This clone was observed a few times. The chain links TRBV28 to TRBJ2-7, with D maybe TRBD2 (6 bases). CDR3 length equals 15 residues. Germline CDR1 and CDR2: MDHEN and SYDVKM. Trimming left V 0 bases short and J 2 bases short, with 11 bases between. The CDR3 loop reads CASSLWGGTAYEQYF. For the CDR3, the DNA is TGTGCCAGCAGTTTATGGGGGGGAACAGCCTACGAGCAGTACTTC.

The chain joins TRBV5-4 to TRBJ1-1; tentative D call: TRBD1 (5 bases). V shed 6 bases and J shed 4 bases, with 19 bases lying between them. This CDR3 is built from 15 residues. Germline V CDR1 and CDR2: SGHNT, YYREEE (reference sequence). The CDR3 DNA is TGTGCCAGCACCTTTCAGGGACGGGGGAGCACTGAAGCTTTCTTT. The encoded protein is CASTFQGRGSTEAFF.